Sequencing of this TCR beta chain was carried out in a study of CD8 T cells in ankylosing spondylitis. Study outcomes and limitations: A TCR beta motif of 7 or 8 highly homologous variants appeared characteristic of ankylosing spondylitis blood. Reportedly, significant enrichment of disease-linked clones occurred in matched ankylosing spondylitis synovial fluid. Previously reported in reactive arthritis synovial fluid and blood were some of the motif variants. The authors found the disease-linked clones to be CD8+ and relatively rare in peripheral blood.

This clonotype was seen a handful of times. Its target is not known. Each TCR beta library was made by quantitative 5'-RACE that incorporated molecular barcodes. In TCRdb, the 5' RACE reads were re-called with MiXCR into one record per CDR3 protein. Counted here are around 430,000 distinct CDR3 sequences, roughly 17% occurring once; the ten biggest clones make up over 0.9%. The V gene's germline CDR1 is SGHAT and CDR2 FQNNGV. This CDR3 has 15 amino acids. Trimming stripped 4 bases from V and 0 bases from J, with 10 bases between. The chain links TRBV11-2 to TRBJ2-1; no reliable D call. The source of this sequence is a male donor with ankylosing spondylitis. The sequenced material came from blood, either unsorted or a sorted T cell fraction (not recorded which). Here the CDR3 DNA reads TGTGCCAGCAGCTCCAGCCCCATCTCCTACAATGAGCAGTTCTTC. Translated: CASSSSPISYNEQFF.